The present T cell receptor (beta chain) was sequenced within a study of early T cells in non-severe SARS-CoV-2 infection. MiXCR, run by TCRdb on the 5' RACE reads, gives a single entry per CDR3 protein. The sample contains 20,000 to 30,000 distinct CDR3 sequences, about 5.1% of which appear only once. This clonotype has more than one count but fewer than ten. This clonotype was obtained from an adult who was a healthcare worker with PCR-confirmed SARS-CoV-2 infection or an uninfected control (not recorded which). Source material: whole blood.

The CDR3: CASSYPEGGSYEQYF. The CDR3, as DNA: TGTGCCAGCAGTTACCCCGAAGGGGGTTCCTACGAGCAGTACTTC. The chain combines TRBV6-6 with TRBJ2-7; D might be TRBD1 (6 bases). V was shortened by 2 bases and J by 1 base, with 12 bases between the two germline ends. This CDR3 region has 15 residues. Germline CDR1 MNHNY, CDR2 SVGAGI (reference sequence).